The source of this T cell receptor beta chain is a study of CD8 T cells in ankylosing spondylitis. 5'-RACE, quantitative and with molecular barcodes, yielded the TCR beta libraries. TCRdb re-called the 5' RACE reads through MiXCR, storing one row per CDR3 protein. Here the sample spans more than 150,000 distinct CDR3 sequences, over 15% being singletons. Germline assignment: CDR1 MNHEY and CDR2 SMNVEV (reference sequence). With 6 bases removed from V and 1 base from J, the gap between germline ends came to 16 bases. The CDR3 is 15 residues long. Study-level findings and limits: Typical of ankylosing spondylitis blood, it appeared, was a TCR beta motif of several highly homologous variants. Reports say disease-linked clones showed up significantly more in matched ankylosing spondylitis synovial fluid. As for the disease-linked clones, they showed a CD8+ phenotype and occurred at relatively low frequencies in peripheral blood.

This clonotype was recorded a few times. Its antigen is still unknown. This sequence joins TRBV27 and TRBJ2-7; D possibly matches TRBD1 or TRBD2 (5 bases each). The sequencing input was blood, either unsorted or a sorted T cell fraction (not recorded which). The TCR sequence derives from a male donor aged 10-30 years with ankylosing spondylitis or in good health (not recorded which). The CDR3 nucleotides are TGTGCCAGCAGACGGGCGTGGGACCAATCCTACGAGCAGTACTTC. This encodes CASRRAWDQSYEQYF.